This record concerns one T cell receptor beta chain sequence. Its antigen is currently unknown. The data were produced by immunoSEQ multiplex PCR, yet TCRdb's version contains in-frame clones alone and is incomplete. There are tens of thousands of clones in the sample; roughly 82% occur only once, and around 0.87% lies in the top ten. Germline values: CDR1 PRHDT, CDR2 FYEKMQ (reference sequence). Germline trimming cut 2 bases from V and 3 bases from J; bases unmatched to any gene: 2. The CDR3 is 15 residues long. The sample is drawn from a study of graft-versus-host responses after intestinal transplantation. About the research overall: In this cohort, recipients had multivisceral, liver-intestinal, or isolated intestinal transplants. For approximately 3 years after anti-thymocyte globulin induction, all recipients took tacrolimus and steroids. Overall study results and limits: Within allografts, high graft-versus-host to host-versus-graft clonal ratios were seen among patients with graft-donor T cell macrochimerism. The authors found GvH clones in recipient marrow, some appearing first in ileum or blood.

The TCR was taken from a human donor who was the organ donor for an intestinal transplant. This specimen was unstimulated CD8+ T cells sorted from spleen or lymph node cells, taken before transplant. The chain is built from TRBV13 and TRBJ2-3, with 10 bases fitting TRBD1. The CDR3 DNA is TGTGCCAGCAGCTTACGGGGACAGGGGACAGATACGCAGTATTTT. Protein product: CASSLRGQGTDTQYF.